Listed below are T cell receptor beta chains from one sample, sequenced in a study of molecular identifiers for immune sequencing clone quantification. TCRdb analysed the PCR reads with MiXCR anew, one entry per CDR3 protein. The repertoire includes about 23,000 distinct CDR3 sequences, more than 15% of them detected once, and 0.95% to 1% sits in the top ten. Sequenced input: naive CD8+ T cells from blood, with Jurkat cell RNA spiked in. The receptors stem from a human donor in good health. Some libraries in this study had Jurkat cell RNA spiked in. CDR3s include the opening cysteine and the closing phenylalanine or tryptophan. D genes are given only for firm matches. For some rows the clone size is stated as once, few or many, or as a class when expanded; others skip it.

>many|TRBD2|TRBV7-2|TRBJ2-5|18
CASSRTSGGFLFEETQYF
TGTGCCAGCAGCCGGACTAGCGGGGGGTTTCTTTTCGAAGAGACCCAGTACTTC
>few|-|TRBV11-2|TRBJ2-1|15
CASSLGFSEANEQFF
TGTGCCAGCAGCTTGGGGTTTTCCGAAGCTAATGAGCAGTTCTTC
>many|-|TRBV2|TRBJ1-5|17
CASSPAGSGGATQPQHF
TGTGCCAGCAGCCCTGCTGGTTCGGGGGGCGCGACTCAGCCCCAGCATTTT
>many|-|TRBV28|TRBJ1-1|13
CATAPGRNTEAFF
TGTGCCACCGCCCCCGGCAGGAACACTGAAGCTTTCTTT
>many|TRBD2|TRBV7-9|TRBJ2-3|17
CASSEGREGPSTDTQYF
TGTGCCAGCAGCGAGGGACGGGAGGGCCCCAGCACAGATACGCAGTATTTT
>medium-sized|TRBD1|TRBV7-2|TRBJ1-1|14
CASSLGQGNTEAFF
TGTGCCAGCAGCTTAGGACAGGGTAACACTGAAGCTTTCTTT
>many|TRBD2|TRBV7-9|TRBJ2-3|17
CASSLGLRTSRRDTQYF
TGTGCCAGCAGCTTAGGTTTAAGGACTAGCCGGAGGGATACGCAGTATTTT
>many|-|TRBV23-1|TRBJ1-1|20
CASSQSSKGDRPGLNTEAFF
TGCGCCAGCAGTCAATCAAGCAAAGGGGACCGGCCAGGGTTGAACACTGAAGCTTTCTTT
>medium-sized|TRBD2|TRBV7-2|TRBJ2-4|17
CASSSPGLALTKNIQYF
TGTGCCAGCAGCTCTCCCGGACTAGCCCTCACCAAAAACATTCAGTACTTC
>-|-|TRBV27|TRBJ2-7|14
CASSEAGVFDEQYF
TGTGCCAGCAGTGAGGCAGGGGTTTTCGACGAGCAGTACTTC
>many|TRBD1|TRBV4-1|TRBJ2-3|16
CASSLIRGGPTDTQYF
TGCGCCAGCAGCCTAATCCGAGGGGGCCCAACAGATACGCAGTATTTT
>many|TRBD1|TRBV6-1|TRBJ1-5|16
CASSPDRGDDNQPQHF
TGTGCCAGCAGTCCTGACAGGGGGGACGACAATCAGCCCCAGCATTTT
>once|-|TRBV27|TRBJ2-6|18
CASRTTGATTSGANVLTF
TGTGCCAGCCGAACTACTGGGGCCACAACCTCTGGGGCCAACGTCCTGACTTTC
>many|-|TRBV29-1|TRBJ2-7|13
CSVELGVEDEQYF
TGCAGCGTTGAATTAGGGGTAGAGGACGAGCAGTACTTC
>many|-|TRBV6-2/TRBV6-3|TRBJ1-1|14
CASSRQNLNTEAFF
TGTGCCAGCAGTCGACAGAACTTGAACACTGAAGCTTTCTTT
>many|-|TRBV6-2/TRBV6-3|TRBJ1-5|15
CASSSLLDGNQPQHF
TGTGCCAGCAGTTCCCTTCTGGATGGCAATCAGCCCCAGCATTTT
>many|-|TRBV30|TRBJ1-5|13
CAWSVGSNQPQHF
TGTGCCTGGAGTGTTGGAAGCAATCAGCCCCAGCATTTT
>medium-sized|TRBD2|TRBV11-2|TRBJ2-3|15
CASSLLAGDTDTQYF
TGTGCCAGCAGCTTGCTAGCGGGAGACACAGATACGCAGTATTTT
>many|-|TRBV7-6|TRBJ1-4|16
CASSLGGDGTNEKLFF
TGTGCCAGCAGCTTAGGAGGGGACGGAACTAATGAAAAACTGTTTTTT
>-|-|TRBV30|TRBJ1-3|15
CAWSYSSLSGNTIYF
TGTGCCTGGTCCTACTCGTCCCTCTCTGGAAACACCATATATTTT
>many|-|TRBV28|TRBJ1-5|15
CASSFPRDTPQPQHF
TGTGCCAGCAGTTTTCCCCGAGACACGCCTCAGCCCCAGCATTTT
>many|-|TRBV12-3/TRBV12-4|TRBJ2-7|15
CASSWEGVPAYEQYF
TGTGCCAGCAGTTGGGAGGGGGTCCCCGCTTACGAGCAGTACTTC
>few|-|TRBV11-2|TRBJ2-2|14
CASRWTVNTGELFF
TGTGCCAGCAGGTGGACAGTGAACACCGGGGAGCTGTTTTTT
>-|-|TRBV7-9|TRBJ2-5|15
CASSITGVRKETQYF
TGTGCCAGCAGCATTACCGGGGTCCGGAAAGAGACCCAGTACTTC
>many|-|TRBV7-6|TRBJ2-3|12
CASSYRTDTQYF
TGTGCCAGCAGCTACCGGACAGATACGCAGTATTTT
>medium-sized|TRBD1|TRBV29-1|TRBJ1-1|13
CSVRTGENTEAFF
TGCAGCGTACGGACAGGAGAGAACACTGAAGCTTTCTTT
>many|TRBD2|TRBV7-8|TRBJ2-3|14
CASSLVSGGDTQYF
TGTGCCAGCAGCTTAGTTAGCGGGGGAGATACGCAGTATTTT
>many|TRBD2|TRBV5-4|TRBJ2-3|13
CAKSQSGVDTQYF
TGTGCCAAATCGCAAAGCGGGGTCGATACGCAGTATTTT
>many|TRBD1|TRBV29-1|TRBJ1-1|17
CSVEDRGVGQGGTEAFF
TGCAGCGTTGAAGATAGGGGGGTTGGACAGGGAGGCACTGAAGCTTTCTTT
>many|TRBD2|TRBV11-2|TRBJ2-1|15
CASSEGLADGYEQFF
TGTGCCAGCAGCGAGGGACTAGCTGACGGGTATGAGCAGTTCTTC
>-|-|TRBV19|TRBJ1-1|14
CASSTDRMNTEAFF
TGTGCCAGTAGTACGGACCGAATGAACACTGAAGCTTTCTTT
>many|TRBD1|TRBV4-3|TRBJ2-3|17
CASRPDRGLGMADTQYF
TGCGCCAGCAGACCGGACAGGGGGCTCGGGATGGCAGATACGCAGTATTTT
>many|-|TRBV11-2|TRBJ2-1|12
CASSSRPNEQFF
TGTGCCAGCAGCTCCCGACCCAATGAGCAGTTCTTC